This passage covers 23 T cell receptor beta chains from one sample sequenced in a study of T cell responses to AZD1222 COVID-19 vaccine. Sequenced by immunoSEQ multiplex PCR; TCRdb stores in-frame clones only, minus some. The profile covers roughly 150,000 clones, with around 92% appearing a single time and 1.2% to 1.5% taken by the ten largest. Source: peripheral blood, taken on day 0 of AZD1222 vaccination. The receptors derive from an adult in good health.

V gene TRBV27 combines with J gene TRBJ1-6; D is uncertain. Germline V lookup: CDR1 MNHEY, CDR2 SMNVEV (reference sequence). There are 14 residues in the CDR3. V was shortened by 5 bases and J by 7 bases, with 12 bases between the two germline ends. CDR3 protein: CASSPHSGNSPLHF. The DNA for the CDR3 is TGTGCCAGCAGTCCGCACAGTGGAAATTCACCCCTCCACTTT.

V gene TRBV5-1 combines with J gene TRBJ1-1, with D hard to call. The CDR3 spans 15 residues. Germline values: CDR1 SGHRS, CDR2 YFSETQ. V dropped 0 bases and J dropped 0 bases, with 9 bases sitting between them. CDR3 sequence reads: CASSLGGVLNTEAFF. The CDR3, as DNA: TGCGCCAGCAGCTTGGGTGGGGTGCTGAACACTGAAGCTTTCTTT.

The rearrangement uses TRBV27 and TRBJ2-5, with D uncertain. The CDR3 is made up of 14 amino acids. Germline V gene data show CDR1 as MNHEY and CDR2 as SMNVEV (reference sequence). Trimming removed 0 bases at V and 7 bases at J, with 12 bases between. This CDR3 is CASSLSKGSGTQYF. DNA of the CDR3: TGTGCCAGCAGTTTATCGAAGGGTTCTGGGACCCAGTACTTC.

The CDR3 sequence is CASSYTQFTGRLAAPNQPQHF. CDR3 bases: TGTGCCAGCAGTTATACCCAATTCACAGGGAGGTTAGCCGCTCCCAATCAGCCCCAGCATTTT. The genes are TRBV6-2 or TRBV6-3 and TRBJ1-5, with TRBD1 as a possible D gene (6 bases). The CDR3 extends over 21 amino acids. CDR1 is MNHEY, CDR2 SVGEGT, per germline. Trimming left V 3 bases short and J 3 bases short, with 30 bases between.

The rearrangement joins TRBV30 to TRBJ2-3, with D unclear. CDR1 is GTSNPN and CDR2 is SVGIG in the germline V gene (reference sequence). The V end lost 3 bases, the J end lost 0 bases, and 16 bases lay between the germline ends. The CDR3 spans 16 residues. For the CDR3, the DNA is TGTGCCTGGAGCCCTTTATCAACGGGTAGCACAGATACGCAGTATTTT. Protein: CAWSPLSTGSTDTQYF.

This chain uses TRBV27 with TRBJ1-2; tentatively, D is TRBD1 (6 bases). This CDR3 has 15 residues. The germline gives CDR1 MNHEY, CDR2 SMNVEV (reference sequence). V was clipped by 5 bases and J by 8 bases, with 21 bases between them. The CDR3 spells CASSVGPTGLGGYTF. The CDR3 DNA follows: TGTGCCAGCAGTGTCGGGCCAACAGGGTTAGGGGGCTACACCTTC.

This clone was counted only a few times. The chain employs TRBV5-1 and TRBJ1-6; D call uncertain. Per the germline V gene, CDR1 is SGHRS and CDR2 is YFSETQ. This CDR3 contains 13 residues. V was shortened by 0 bases and J by 4 bases, with 2 bases between the two germline ends. DNA for the CDR3: TGCGCCAGCAGCTTGGGGTATAATTCACCCCTCCACTTT. Protein: CASSLGYNSPLHF.

The rearrangement joins TRBV9 to TRBJ2-7; unclear D gene. The V gene lost 3 bases and the J gene lost 5 bases, with 15 bases spanning the gap. The CDR3 is 14 residues long. From germline, CDR1 is SGDLS and CDR2 YYNGEE. The CDR3 loop is CASSGPRPNDEQYF. CDR3 nucleotides: TGTGCCAGCAGCGGGCCCCGCCCAAACGACGAGCAGTACTTC.

The chain uses TRBV28 and TRBJ2-1, with TRBD2 matching 12 bases. After removal of 5 bases from V and 5 bases from J, the junction contained 7 bases not matched to a gene. The CDR3 runs to 16 residues. CDR1 is MDHEN, CDR2 SYDVKM, per germline. The DNA of the CDR3 is TGTGCCAGCAGTCCGAGACTAGCGGGAGATAACAATGAGCAGTTCTTC. This gives the protein CASSPRLAGDNNEQFF.

There are a few counts of this clone. The V gene is TRBV18, the J gene TRBJ2-7; 9 bases match TRBD1. The CDR3 extends over 18 amino acids. V lost 2 bases, J lost 3 bases, and 14 bases stayed unmatched. CDR1 is KGHSH and CDR2 is LQKENI in the germline V gene. Here the CDR3 DNA reads TGTGCCAGCTCACCAAATGCCGGGACAGGGATATCTCTCTACGAGCAGTACTTC. Protein sequence: CASSPNAGTGISLYEQYF.

The rearrangement links TRBV6-5 to TRBJ2-7; tentative D call: TRBD2 (6 bases). V was shortened by 1 base and J by 5 bases, with 15 bases between the two germline ends. The CDR3 length is 15 residues. Germline loops: CDR1 MNHEY, CDR2 SVGAGI. The CDR3 DNA reads TGTGCCAGCAGTTACTATGCGGGAATGGGGAACGAGCAGTACTTC. It specifies CASSYYAGMGNEQYF.

The rearrangement joins TRBV28 to TRBJ1-2, with D possibly being TRBD1 (5 bases). CDR1 is MDHEN and CDR2 is SYDVKM in the germline V gene. The CDR3 has 14 residues. Trimming shortened V by 6 bases and J by 5 bases, and 16 bases separated the two germline ends. CDR3 residues: CASRRDVLGYGYTF. Here the CDR3 DNA reads TGTGCCAGCAGAAGGGACGTGCTAGGTTATGGCTACACCTTC.

The V gene is TRBV10-3, the J gene TRBJ2-3; perhaps TRBD2 as D (6 bases). CDR1 and CDR2 (germline): ENHRY, SYGVKD. V was cut by 2 bases and J by 5 bases, with 17 bases left in between. CDR3 length: 16 amino acids. Here the CDR3 reads CAISEGWDLGGDTQYF. In DNA, the CDR3 is TGTGCCATCAGTGAGGGATGGGATCTCGGGGGAGATACGCAGTATTTT.

The gene calls are TRBV5-6 and TRBJ1-1; D is unresolved. Germline values: CDR1 SGHDT, CDR2 YYEEEE. V shed 3 bases and J shed 3 bases, with 12 bases lying between them. The CDR3 totals 14 residues. CDR3 protein: CASSSKDRDTEAFF. As DNA, the CDR3 is TGTGCCAGCAGCTCGAAAGATCGGGACACTGAAGCTTTCTTT.

The rearrangement links TRBV6-5 to TRBJ2-3; tentative D call: TRBD1 (6 bases). Germline V gene sequence: CDR1 MNHEY, CDR2 SVGAGI. Trimming cost V 0 bases and J 6 bases, with 10 bases left between them. CDR3 length equals 14 residues. The CDR3: CASSYSTDSDTQYF. CDR3 sequence (DNA): TGTGCCAGCAGTTACTCGACGGACAGCGATACGCAGTATTTT.

The CDR3 bases are TGTGCCAGCAGATGGACAGGGGACGCCACTGAAGCTTTCTTT. Translating it yields CASRWTGDATEAFF. This chain uses TRBV3-1 (or the pseudogene TRBV3-2) with TRBJ1-1; 9 nucleotides align to TRBD1. In germline, CDR1 is LGHDT, CDR2 YNNKEL (reference sequence). V trimming: 6 bases; J trimming: 4 bases; junction bases outside the gene matches: 6. There are 14 residues in the CDR3.

The genes are TRBV27 and TRBJ2-5; D remains unclear. The CDR3 length is 13 residues. CDR1 and CDR2 from the germline V gene are MNHEY and SMNVEV (reference sequence). Trimming removed 6 bases from V and 4 bases from J, with 12 bases in between. The CDR3, as DNA: TGTGCCAGCAGCCTCGGCCTGGTAGAGACCCAGTACTTC. The encoded protein is CASSLGLVETQYF.

V usage is TRBV6-5 and J usage is TRBJ2-1; perhaps TRBD1 as D (6 bases). Germline V gene data show CDR1 as MNHEY and CDR2 as SVGAGI. Trimming shortened V by 7 bases and J by 3 bases, and 13 bases separated the two germline ends. This CDR3 is built from 14 residues. CDR3 in amino acids: CASTRQGIYNEQFF. The CDR3 DNA follows: TGTGCCAGCACCAGGCAGGGGATCTACAATGAGCAGTTCTTC.

The chain uses TRBV7-9 and TRBJ1-3; TRBD1 is a possible D gene (5 bases). The ends were cut back, 0 bases at V and 7 bases at J, with 10 bases in the middle. The CDR3 covers 14 residues. Germline CDR1 and CDR2: SEHNR and FQNEAQ (reference sequence). The CDR3 sequence: CASSLAGVGNTIYF. The CDR3 region has the DNA TGTGCCAGCAGCTTAGCAGGGGTCGGCAACACCATATATTTT.

The chain uses TRBV7-2 and TRBJ2-7; 13 nucleotides match TRBD2. Germline CDR1 and CDR2: SGHTA and FQGNSA. The CDR3 totals 19 residues. Unmatched junction bases numbered 8, after V lost 0 bases and J lost 0 bases. The CDR3 sequence: CASSLAGLAGDRYSYEQYF. In DNA, the CDR3 is TGTGCCAGCAGCTTAGCTGGACTAGCGGGAGACCGCTACTCCTACGAGCAGTACTTC.

The V call is TRBV23-1, the J call TRBJ1-6; D gene uncertain. TRBV23-1 is placed among ORFs of uncertain function. V lost 11 bases and J 2 bases, leaving 31 bases between the germline ends. The CDR3 is made up of 20 amino acids. The CDR3 reads CASPPGGSTFTNPYNSPLHF. CDR3 in DNA: TGCGCCTCCCCCCCCGGAGGATCGACTTTTACTAATCCCTATAATTCACCCCTCCACTTT.

The chain recombines TRBV28 with TRBJ2-5; D may be TRBD2 (7 bases). Germline V gene sequence: CDR1 MDHEN, CDR2 SYDVKM. V dropped 6 bases and J dropped 10 bases, with 21 bases sitting between them. This CDR3 is built from 14 residues. DNA for the CDR3: TGTGCCAGCAGCGTTGGGCCAGGGAGGGGGGACCAGTACTTC. It is translated as CASSVGPGRGDQYF.

The rearrangement joins TRBV29-1 to TRBJ2-3; D is possibly TRBD1 (6 bases). The CDR3 covers 15 residues. Germline-derived CDR1 and CDR2 are SQVTM and ANQGSEA. Trimming took 7 bases from V and 2 from J, leaving 19 bases between them. CDR3 bases: TGCAGCGCCTACCCCACAGGGCGCTCCACAGATACGCAGTATTTT. It is translated as CSAYPTGRSTDTQYF.